This record covers a single T cell receptor beta chain. Its target is unknown. Whether given at about 4 or about 12 weeks, second doses were pooled. The source of the sample is a study of T cell responses to AZD1222 COVID-19 vaccine. Overall study results and limits: Baseline seropositives among AZD1222 recipients totaled only 5 to 7. Variant regions that are unmutated are reportedly the target of nearly half of spike-specific TCRs. Breadth and depth of Spike-specific TCRs rose after two AZD1222 doses.

Repertoires were generated with immunoSEQ multiplex PCR, while TCRdb's copy carries only in-frame clones and drops some. The sample holds about 150,000 clones, 90% seen once. The sequencing used peripheral blood, collected 28 days after the second AZD1222 dose. This receptor was taken from an adult who received the AZD1222 COVID-19 vaccine.

This CDR3 is CASSPIGGRADTQYF. The CDR3 DNA is TGTGCCAGCAGCCCCATAGGGGGGCGGGCAGATACGCAGTATTTT. The rearrangement joins TRBV9 to TRBJ2-3; either TRBD1 or TRBD2 may fit D (6 bases each). The V gene's germline CDR1 is SGDLS and CDR2 YYNGEE. With 4 bases removed from V and 4 bases from J, the gap between germline ends came to 16 bases. This CDR3 has 15 residues.